This T cell receptor beta chain was captured by sequencing in a study of blood T cell repertoires in COVID-19. As for the study in general: Samples came from the United States, Italy and Spain, spanning acute and convalescent COVID-19.

CDR3 length: 17 residues. CDR1 and CDR2 (germline): SGHTA, FQGNSA. The V and J ends lost 5 bases and 4 bases respectively, with 24 bases between them. Methods used by the authors: Scientists estimated how many nucleated cells there were by amplifying reference gene primers. Sequencing used immunoSEQ multiplex PCR; TCRdb keeps in-frame clones, though not all of them. Clone size and the V and J calls come from that table; the DNA yielded D and trimming. Altogether more than 150,000 clones are present, more than 85% being singletons, with the ten largest covering 2.1%. This clone has a handful of counts.

The receptor was isolated from a man between 65 and 79 years old with active or convalescent COVID-19. The chain carries TRBV7-2 and TRBJ2-7, with D tentatively TRBD2 (5 bases). The sequenced sample was peripheral blood. The CDR3: CASSHLNQWESEYEQYF. The CDR3, as DNA: TGTGCCAGCAGCCACCTAAATCAATGGGAGTCGGAATACGAGCAGTACTTC. The complete variable domain, with remaining parts taken from reference TRBV7-2 and TRBJ2-7, reads GAGVSQSPSNKVTEKGKDVELRCDPISGHTALYWYRQSLGQGLEFLIYFQGNSAPDKSGLPSDRFSAERTGGSVSTLTIQRTQQEDSAVYLCASSHLNQWESEYEQYFGPGTRLTVT.